This note documents a single T cell receptor (beta chain) sequence. The antigen is not known. The sample belongs to a study of memory CD4+ T cells and cytomegalovirus serostatus. The CDR3 runs 15 residues. Trimming removed 0 bases from V and 6 bases from J; junction bases left unmatched: 7. CDR1 is GTSNPN and CDR2 is SVGIG in the germline V gene (reference sequence). TCRdb keeps only in-frame clones here, not all; method: immunoSEQ multiplex PCR. Of tens of thousands of clones listed, 70% to 80% are singletons. Single viable CD3+CD4+CD8-CD45RO+ cells were sorted as the memory CD4+ T cells. Serum IgG to CMV pp150, pp28, p38 and p52 defined serostatus. Study-wide results and limits: Each of 60 to 80 CMV-associated TCRbeta sequences occurred in one to five individuals. Suggested: most of the CMV-linked TCR signature lies in CD4+ memory cells.

Material for sequencing was memory CD4+ T cells from blood. This sequence was found in an adult in good health and CMV-seronegative. J is TRBJ1-5 and V is TRBV30, with 8 bases lining up with TRBD1. The CDR3 DNA sequence: TGTGCCTGGAGTGTTAACAGGGGGAAGGTTCAGCCCCAGCATTTT. This encodes CAWSVNRGKVQPQHF.